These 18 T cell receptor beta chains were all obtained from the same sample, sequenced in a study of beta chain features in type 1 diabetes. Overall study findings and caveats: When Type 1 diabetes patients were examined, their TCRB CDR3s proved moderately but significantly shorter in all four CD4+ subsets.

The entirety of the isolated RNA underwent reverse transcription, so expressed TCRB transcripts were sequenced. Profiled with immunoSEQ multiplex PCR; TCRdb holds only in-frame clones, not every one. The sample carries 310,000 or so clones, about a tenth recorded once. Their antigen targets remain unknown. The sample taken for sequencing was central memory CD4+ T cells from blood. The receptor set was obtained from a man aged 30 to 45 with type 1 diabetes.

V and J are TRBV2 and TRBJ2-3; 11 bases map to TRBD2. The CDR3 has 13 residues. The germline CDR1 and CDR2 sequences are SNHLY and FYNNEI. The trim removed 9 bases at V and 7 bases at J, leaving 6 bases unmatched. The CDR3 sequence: CASVAGGAYTQYF. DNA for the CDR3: TGTGCCAGTGTAGCGGGGGGGGCATATACGCAGTATTTT.

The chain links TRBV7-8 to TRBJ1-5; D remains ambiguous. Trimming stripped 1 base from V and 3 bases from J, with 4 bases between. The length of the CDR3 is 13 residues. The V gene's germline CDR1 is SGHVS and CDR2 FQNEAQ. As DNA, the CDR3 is TGTGCCAGCAGCTTAGACCCCAATCAGCCCCAGCATTTT. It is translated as CASSLDPNQPQHF.

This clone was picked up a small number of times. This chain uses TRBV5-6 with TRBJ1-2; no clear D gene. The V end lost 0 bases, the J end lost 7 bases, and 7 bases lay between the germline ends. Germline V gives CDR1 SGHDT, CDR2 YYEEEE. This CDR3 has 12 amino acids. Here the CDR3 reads CASSLEQFGYTF. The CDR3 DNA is TGTGCCAGCAGCTTGGAGCAGTTTGGCTACACCTTC.

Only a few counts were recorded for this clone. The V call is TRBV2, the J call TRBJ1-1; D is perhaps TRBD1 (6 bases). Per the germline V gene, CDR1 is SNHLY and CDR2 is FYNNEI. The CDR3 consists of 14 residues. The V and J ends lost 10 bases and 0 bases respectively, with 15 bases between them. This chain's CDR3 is CATTEGHMNTEAFF. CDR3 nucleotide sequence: TGTGCCACCACAGAGGGACACATGAACACTGAAGCTTTCTTT.

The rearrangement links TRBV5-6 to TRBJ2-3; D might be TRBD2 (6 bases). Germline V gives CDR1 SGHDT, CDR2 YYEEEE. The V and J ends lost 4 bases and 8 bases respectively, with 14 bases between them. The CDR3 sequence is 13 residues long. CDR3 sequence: CASSRTRDPTQYF. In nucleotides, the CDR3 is TGTGCCAGCAGCCGCACGCGGGACCCTACGCAGTATTTT.

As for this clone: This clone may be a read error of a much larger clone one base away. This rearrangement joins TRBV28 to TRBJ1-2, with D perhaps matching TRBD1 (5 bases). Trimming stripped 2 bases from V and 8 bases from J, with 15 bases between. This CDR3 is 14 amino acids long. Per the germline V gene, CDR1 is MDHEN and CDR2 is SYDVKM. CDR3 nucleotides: TGTGCCAGCAGTTTAGGGTTGGGGGTAGACGGCTACACCTTC. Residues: CASSLGLGVDGYTF.

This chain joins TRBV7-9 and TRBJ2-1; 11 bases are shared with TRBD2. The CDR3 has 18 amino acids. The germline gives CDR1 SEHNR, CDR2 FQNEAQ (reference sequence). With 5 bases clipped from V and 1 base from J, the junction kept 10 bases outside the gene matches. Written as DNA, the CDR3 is TGTGCCAGCAGCGTCTTACCGGGACTAGCGGCTTCCTACAATGAGCAGTTCTTC. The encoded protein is CASSVLPGLAASYNEQFF.

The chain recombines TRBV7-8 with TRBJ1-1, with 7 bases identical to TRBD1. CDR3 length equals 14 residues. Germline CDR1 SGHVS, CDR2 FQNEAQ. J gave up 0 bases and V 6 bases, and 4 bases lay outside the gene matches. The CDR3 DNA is TGTGCCAGCAGAAAGGGACAGATGAACACTGAAGCTTTCTTT. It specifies CASRKGQMNTEAFF.

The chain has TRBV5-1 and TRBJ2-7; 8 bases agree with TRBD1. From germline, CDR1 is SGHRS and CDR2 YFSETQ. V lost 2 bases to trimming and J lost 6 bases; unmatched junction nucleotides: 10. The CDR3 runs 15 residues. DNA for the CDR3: TGCGCCAGCAGCTTAGGACAGGGCCCTCAGAGCGAGCAGTACTTC. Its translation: CASSLGQGPQSEQYF. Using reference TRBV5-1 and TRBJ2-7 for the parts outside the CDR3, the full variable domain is KAGVTQTPRYLIKTRGQQVTLSCSPISGHRSVSWYQQTPGQGLQFLFEYFSETQRNKGNFPGRFSGRQFSNSRSEMNVSTLELGDSALYLCASSLGQGPQSEQYFGPGTRLTVT.

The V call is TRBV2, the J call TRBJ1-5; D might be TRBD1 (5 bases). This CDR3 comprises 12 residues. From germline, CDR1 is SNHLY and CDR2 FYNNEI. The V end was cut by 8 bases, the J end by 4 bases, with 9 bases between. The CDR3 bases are TGTGCCAGCCACGACAGTAATCAGCCCCAGCATTTT. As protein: CASHDSNQPQHF.

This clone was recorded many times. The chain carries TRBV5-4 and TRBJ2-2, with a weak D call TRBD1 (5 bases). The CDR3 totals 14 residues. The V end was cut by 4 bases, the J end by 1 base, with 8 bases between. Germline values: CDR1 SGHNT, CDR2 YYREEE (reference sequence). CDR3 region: CASSQGQNTGELFF. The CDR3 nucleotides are TGTGCCAGCAGCCAAGGACAGAACACCGGGGAGCTGTTTTTT.

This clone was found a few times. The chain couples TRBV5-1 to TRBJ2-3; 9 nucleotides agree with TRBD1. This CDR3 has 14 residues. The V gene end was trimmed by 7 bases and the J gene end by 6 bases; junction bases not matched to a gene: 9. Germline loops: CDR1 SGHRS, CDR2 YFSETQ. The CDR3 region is CASAKDRGEDTQYF. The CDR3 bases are TGCGCCAGCGCTAAGGACAGGGGAGAGGATACGCAGTATTTT.

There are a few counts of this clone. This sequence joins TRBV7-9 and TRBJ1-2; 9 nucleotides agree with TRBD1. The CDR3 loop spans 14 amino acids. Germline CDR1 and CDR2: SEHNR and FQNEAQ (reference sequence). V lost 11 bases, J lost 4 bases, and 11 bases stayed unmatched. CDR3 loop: CASEEGQGGYGYTF. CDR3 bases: TGTGCCTCCGAGGAGGGACAGGGAGGCTATGGCTACACCTTC.

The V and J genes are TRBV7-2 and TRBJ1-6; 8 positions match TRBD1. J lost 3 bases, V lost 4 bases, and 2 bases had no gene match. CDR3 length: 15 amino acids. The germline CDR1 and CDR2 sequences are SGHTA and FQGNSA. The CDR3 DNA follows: TGTGCCAGCAGCTACGGACAGGGCTATAATTCACCCCTCCACTTT. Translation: CASSYGQGYNSPLHF.

The CDR3 is CASRPGQGSYEQYF. DNA for the CDR3: TGTGCCAGCAGGCCGGGACAGGGGTCTTACGAGCAGTACTTC. The genes are TRBV7-2 and TRBJ2-7, with 10 positions matching TRBD1. This CDR3 has 14 residues. Germline values: CDR1 SGHTA, CDR2 FQGNSA. Germline trimming cut 6 bases from V and 4 bases from J; bases unmatched to any gene: 6.

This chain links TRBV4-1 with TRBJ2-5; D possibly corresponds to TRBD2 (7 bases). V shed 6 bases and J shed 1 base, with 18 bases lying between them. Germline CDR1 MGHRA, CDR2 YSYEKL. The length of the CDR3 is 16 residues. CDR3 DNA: TGCGCCAGCAGTTTGGAGGGGGGGCTAAGCCAAGAGACCCAGTACTTC. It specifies CASSLEGGLSQETQYF.

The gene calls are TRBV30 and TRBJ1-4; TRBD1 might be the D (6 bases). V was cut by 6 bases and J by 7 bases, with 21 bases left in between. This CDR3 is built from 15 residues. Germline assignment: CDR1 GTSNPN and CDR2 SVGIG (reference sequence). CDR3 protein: CACSSVGAGREKLFF. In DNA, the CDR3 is TGTGCCTGCTCATCTGTGGGGGCCGGTCGTGAAAAACTGTTTTTT.

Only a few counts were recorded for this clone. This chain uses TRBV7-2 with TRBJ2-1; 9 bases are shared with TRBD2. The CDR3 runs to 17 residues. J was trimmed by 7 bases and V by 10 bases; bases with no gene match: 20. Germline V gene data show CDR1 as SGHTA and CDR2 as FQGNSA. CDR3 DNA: TGTGCCACCTCCTCCGGATCTAGCGGGGTAACAAGGAATGAGCAGTTCTTC. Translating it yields CATSSGSSGVTRNEQFF. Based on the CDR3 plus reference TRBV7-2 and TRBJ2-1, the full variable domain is GAGVSQSPSNKVTEKGKDVELRCDPISGHTALYWYRQSLGQGLEFLIYFQGNSAPDKSGLPSDRFSAERTGGSVSTLTIQRTQQEDSAVYLCATSSGSSGVTRNEQFFGPGTRLTVL.